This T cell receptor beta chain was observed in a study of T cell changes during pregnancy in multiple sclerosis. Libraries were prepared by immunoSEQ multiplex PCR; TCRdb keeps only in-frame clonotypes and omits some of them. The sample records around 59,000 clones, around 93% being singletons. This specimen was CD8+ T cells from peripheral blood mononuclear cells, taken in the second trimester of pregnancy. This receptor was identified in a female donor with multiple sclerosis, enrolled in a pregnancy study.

The CDR3 nucleotides are TGTGCCAGCAGGGGCTGGGACAGGCAAACCTACAATGAGCAGTTCTTC. Translated: CASRGWDRQTYNEQFF. The rearrangement uses TRBV2 and TRBJ2-1; 8 nucleotides agree with TRBD1. This CDR3 region has 16 residues. Germline loops: CDR1 SNHLY, CDR2 FYNNEI. Trimming took 6 bases from V and 2 from J; bases not matched to a gene: 9.